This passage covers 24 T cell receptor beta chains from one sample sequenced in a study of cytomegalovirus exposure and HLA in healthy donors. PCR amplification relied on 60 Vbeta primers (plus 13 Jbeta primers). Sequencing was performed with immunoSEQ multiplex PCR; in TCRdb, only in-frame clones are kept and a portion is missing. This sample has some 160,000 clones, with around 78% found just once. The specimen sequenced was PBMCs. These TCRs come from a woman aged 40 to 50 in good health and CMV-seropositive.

CDR3 bases: TGTGCCTGGAGTGTACAGGGAACTGAAGCTTTCTTT. Translation: CAWSVQGTEAFF. The gene calls are TRBV30 and TRBJ1-1, with D possibly matching TRBD1 (6 bases). The CDR3 runs to 12 residues. V lost 0 bases and J 5 bases, leaving 7 bases between the germline ends. Germline V gene data show CDR1 as GTSNPN and CDR2 as SVGIG (reference sequence).

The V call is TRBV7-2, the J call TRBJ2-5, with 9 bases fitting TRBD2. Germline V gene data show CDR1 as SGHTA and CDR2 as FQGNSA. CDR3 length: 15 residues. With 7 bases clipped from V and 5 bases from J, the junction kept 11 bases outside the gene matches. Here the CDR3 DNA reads TGTGCCAGCAACCTTTGGGGCGGGGGGGCGGAGACCCAGTACTTC. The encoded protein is CASNLWGGGAETQYF. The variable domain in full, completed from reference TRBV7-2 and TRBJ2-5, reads GAGVSQSPSNKVTEKGKDVELRCDPISGHTALYWYRQSLGQGLEFLIYFQGNSAPDKSGLPSDRFSAERTGGSVSTLTIQRTQQEDSAVYLCASNLWGGGAETQYFGPGTRLLVL.

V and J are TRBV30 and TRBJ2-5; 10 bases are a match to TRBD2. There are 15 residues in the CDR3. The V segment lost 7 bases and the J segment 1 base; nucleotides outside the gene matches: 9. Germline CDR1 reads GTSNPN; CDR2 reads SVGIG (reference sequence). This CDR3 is CAYQAGGQLQETQYF. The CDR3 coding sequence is TGTGCCTATCAAGCGGGGGGGCAACTCCAAGAGACCCAGTACTTC.

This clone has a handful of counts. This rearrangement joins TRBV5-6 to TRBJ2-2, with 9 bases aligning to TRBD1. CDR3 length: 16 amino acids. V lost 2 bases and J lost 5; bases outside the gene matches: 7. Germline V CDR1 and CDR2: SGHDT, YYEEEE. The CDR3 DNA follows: TGTGCCAGCAGCTTAAGGGACAGGGCCCCGACCGGGGAGCTGTTTTTT. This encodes CASSLRDRAPTGELFF.

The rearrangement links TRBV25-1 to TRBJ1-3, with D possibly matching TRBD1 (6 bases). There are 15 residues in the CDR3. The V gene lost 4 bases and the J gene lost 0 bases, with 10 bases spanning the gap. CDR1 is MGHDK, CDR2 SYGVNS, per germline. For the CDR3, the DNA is TGTGCCAGCAGTGCCCGGGACAACTCTGGAAACACCATATATTTT. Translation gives CASSARDNSGNTIYF.

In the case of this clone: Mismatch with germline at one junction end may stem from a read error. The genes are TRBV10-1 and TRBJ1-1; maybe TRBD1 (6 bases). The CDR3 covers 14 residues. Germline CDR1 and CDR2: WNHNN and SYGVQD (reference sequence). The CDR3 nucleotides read TGCGCCAGGAGTGGAGGGGGGGGCGATTTTGAAGCTTTCTTT. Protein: CARSGGGGDFEAFF.

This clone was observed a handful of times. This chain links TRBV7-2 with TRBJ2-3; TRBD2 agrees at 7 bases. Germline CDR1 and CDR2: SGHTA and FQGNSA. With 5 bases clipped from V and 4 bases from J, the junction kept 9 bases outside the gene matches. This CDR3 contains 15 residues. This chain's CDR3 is CASSVKGGGADTQYF. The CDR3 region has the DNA TGTGCCAGCAGCGTTAAGGGCGGGGGAGCAGATACGCAGTATTTT.

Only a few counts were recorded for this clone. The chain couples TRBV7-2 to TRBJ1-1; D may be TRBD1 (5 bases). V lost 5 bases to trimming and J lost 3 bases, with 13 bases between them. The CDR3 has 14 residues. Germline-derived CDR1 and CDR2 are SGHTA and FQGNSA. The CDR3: CASSVRGIDTEAFF. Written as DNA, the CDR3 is TGTGCCAGCAGCGTACGGGGGATCGACACTGAAGCTTTCTTT.

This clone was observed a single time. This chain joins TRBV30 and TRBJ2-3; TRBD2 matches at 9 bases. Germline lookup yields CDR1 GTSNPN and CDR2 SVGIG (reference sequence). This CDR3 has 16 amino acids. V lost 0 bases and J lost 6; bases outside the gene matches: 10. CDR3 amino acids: CAWSVLAGGRRDTQYF. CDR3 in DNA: TGTGCCTGGAGTGTACTGGCGGGGGGGAGGAGGGATACGCAGTATTTT.

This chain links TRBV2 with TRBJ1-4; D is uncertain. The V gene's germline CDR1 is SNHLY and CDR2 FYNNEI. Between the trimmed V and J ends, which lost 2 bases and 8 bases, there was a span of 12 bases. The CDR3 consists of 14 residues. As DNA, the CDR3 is TGTGCCAGCAGTGAACCGGGATCGCGGGAAAAACTGTTTTTT. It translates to CASSEPGSREKLFF.

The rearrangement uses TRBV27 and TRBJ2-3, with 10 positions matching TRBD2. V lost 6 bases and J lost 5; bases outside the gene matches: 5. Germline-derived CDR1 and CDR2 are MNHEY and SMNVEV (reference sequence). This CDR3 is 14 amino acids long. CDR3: CASSLAGGIDTQYF. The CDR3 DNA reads TGTGCCAGCAGCTTAGCGGGGGGTATAGATACGCAGTATTTT.

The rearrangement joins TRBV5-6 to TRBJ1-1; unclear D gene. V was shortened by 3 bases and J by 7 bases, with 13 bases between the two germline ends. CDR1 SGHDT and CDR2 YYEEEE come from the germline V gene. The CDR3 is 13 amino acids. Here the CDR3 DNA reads TGTGCCAGCAGCTCGTTCTACGTTCGTGAAGCTTTCTTT. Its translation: CASSSFYVREAFF.

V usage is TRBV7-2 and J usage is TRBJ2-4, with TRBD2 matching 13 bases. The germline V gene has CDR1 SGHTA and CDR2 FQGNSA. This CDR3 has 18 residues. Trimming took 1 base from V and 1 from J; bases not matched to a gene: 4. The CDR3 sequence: CASSLGGTSGAAKNIQYF. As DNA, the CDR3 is TGTGCCAGCAGCTTAGGAGGGACTAGCGGGGCGGCCAAAAACATTCAGTACTTC.

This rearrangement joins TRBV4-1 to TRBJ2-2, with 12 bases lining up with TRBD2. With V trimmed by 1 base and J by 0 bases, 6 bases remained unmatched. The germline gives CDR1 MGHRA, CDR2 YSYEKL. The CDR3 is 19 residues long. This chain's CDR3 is CASSQAQLAGGTNTGELFF. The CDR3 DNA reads TGCGCCAGCAGCCAAGCACAACTAGCGGGGGGCACGAACACCGGGGAGCTGTTTTTT.

The DNA for the CDR3 is TGTGCCAGCAGCCCTCAGAACGACTATGGCTACACCTTC. It specifies CASSPQNDYGYTF. The V and J genes are TRBV7-9 and TRBJ1-2; D uncertain. Germline CDR1 SEHNR, CDR2 FQNEAQ (reference sequence). Deletions cut 5 bases from V and 3 bases from J, with 10 bases between. CDR3 length equals 13 residues.

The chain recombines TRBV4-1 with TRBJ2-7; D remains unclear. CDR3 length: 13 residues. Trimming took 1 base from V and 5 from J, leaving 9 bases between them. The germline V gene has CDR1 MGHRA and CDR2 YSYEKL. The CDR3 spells CASSQVASDEQYF. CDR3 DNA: TGCGCCAGCAGCCAAGTGGCAAGTGACGAGCAGTACTTC.

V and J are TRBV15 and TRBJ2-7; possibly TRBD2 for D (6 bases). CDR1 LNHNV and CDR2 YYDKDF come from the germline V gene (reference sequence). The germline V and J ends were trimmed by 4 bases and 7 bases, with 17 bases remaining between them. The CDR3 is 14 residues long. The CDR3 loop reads CATSKGGDSGEQYF. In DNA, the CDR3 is TGTGCCACCAGCAAAGGTGGGGACTCGGGTGAGCAGTACTTC. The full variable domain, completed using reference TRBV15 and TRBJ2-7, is DAMVIQNPRYQVTQFGKPVTLSCSQTLNHNVMYWYQQKSSQAPKLLFHYYDKDFNNEADTPDNFQSRRPNTSFCFLDIRSPGLGDTAMYLCATSKGGDSGEQYFGPGTRLTVT.

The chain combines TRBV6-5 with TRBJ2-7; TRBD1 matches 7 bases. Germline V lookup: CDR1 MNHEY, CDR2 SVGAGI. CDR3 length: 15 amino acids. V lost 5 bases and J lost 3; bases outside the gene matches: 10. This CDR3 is CASSPLGTGDYEQYF. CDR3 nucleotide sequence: TGTGCCAGCAGTCCACTCGGCACAGGGGACTACGAGCAGTACTTC.

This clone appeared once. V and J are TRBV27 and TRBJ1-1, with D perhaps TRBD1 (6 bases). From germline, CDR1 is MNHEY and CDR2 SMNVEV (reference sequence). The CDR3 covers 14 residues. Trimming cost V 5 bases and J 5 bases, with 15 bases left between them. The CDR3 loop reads CASSPGGQGTEAFF. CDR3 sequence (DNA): TGTGCCAGCAGTCCGGGGGGCCAGGGAACTGAAGCTTTCTTT.

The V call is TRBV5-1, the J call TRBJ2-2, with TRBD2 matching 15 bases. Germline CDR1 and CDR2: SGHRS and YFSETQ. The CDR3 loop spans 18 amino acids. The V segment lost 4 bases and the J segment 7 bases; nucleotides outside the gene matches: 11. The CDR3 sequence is CASSPRTSGGANGGELFF. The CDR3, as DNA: TGCGCCAGCAGCCCGCGGACTAGCGGGGGGGCGAATGGCGGGGAGCTGTTTTTT.

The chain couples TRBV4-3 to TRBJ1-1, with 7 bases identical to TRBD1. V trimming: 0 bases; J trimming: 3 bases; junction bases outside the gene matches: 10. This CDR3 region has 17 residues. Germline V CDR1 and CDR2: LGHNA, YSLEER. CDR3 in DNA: TGCGCCAGCAGCCAAGATAAGGAGGGGACAGTCTACACTGAAGCTTTCTTT. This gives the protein CASSQDKEGTVYTEAFF.

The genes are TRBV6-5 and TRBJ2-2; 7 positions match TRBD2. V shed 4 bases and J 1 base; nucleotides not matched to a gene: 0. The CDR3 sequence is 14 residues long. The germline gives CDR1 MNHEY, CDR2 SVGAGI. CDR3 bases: TGTGCCAGCAGTTCTAGCGGGAACACCGGGGAGCTGTTTTTT. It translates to CASSSSGNTGELFF.

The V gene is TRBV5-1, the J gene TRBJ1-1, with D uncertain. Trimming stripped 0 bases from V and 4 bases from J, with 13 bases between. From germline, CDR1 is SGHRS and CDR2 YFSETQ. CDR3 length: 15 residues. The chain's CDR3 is CASSLESGSGTEAFF. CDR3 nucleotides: TGCGCCAGCAGCTTGGAGTCCGGATCGGGCACTGAAGCTTTCTTT.

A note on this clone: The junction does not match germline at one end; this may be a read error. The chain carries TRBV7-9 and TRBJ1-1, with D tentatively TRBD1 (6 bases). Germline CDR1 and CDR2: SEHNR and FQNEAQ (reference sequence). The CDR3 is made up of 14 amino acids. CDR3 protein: CSSSLTGKGTEAFF. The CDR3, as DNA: TGTTCCAGCAGCTTAACAGGGAAAGGGACTGAAGCTTTCTTT.